This is a list of T cell receptor beta chains from one sample in a study of CD4 T cells in relation to SARS-CoV-2 and coronaviruses. TCRdb's table, derived via immunoSEQ multiplex PCR, lists solely in-frame clones and lacks some. The repertoire holds tens of thousands of clones, 70% to 90% seen once, with roughly 3% in the top ten. Specimen: memory CD4+ T cells from PBMCs. The receptors stem from an adult with COVID-19. CDR3s include the opening cysteine and the closing phenylalanine or tryptophan. D genes are given only for firm matches. Size is omitted from some rows. Given values are once, few, many or a class for expanded clones.

J gene | D gene | V gene | clone size | CDR3 protein | CDR3 DNA
TRBJ2-3 | . | TRBV19 | . | CASSISPGHSTDTQYF | TGTGCCAGTAGTATCTCACCGGGACACAGCACAGATACGCAGTATTTT
TRBJ2-6 | TRBD1 | TRBV11-2 | medium-sized | CASSPGTGRPGANVLTF | TGTGCCAGCAGCCCAGGGACAGGGAGACCCGGGGCCAACGTCCTGACTTTC
TRBJ1-4 | . | TRBV7-9 | . | CASSLGTARNEKLFF | TGTGCCAGCAGCTTAGGGACCGCCAGGAATGAAAAACTGTTTTTT
TRBJ1-6 | . | TRBV18 | . | CASSPNVQANSPLHF | TGTGCCAGCTCACCGAATGTTCAGGCCAATTCACCCCTCCACTTT
TRBJ1-2 | TRBD1 | TRBV7-9 | once | CASSSHTGTDDYGYTF | TGTGCCAGCAGCTCCCACACCGGGACAGATGACTATGGCTACACCTTC
TRBJ2-1 | . | TRBV20-1 | . | CSARHGTEQFF | TGCAGTGCTAGGCACGGAACTGAGCAGTTCTTC
TRBJ2-5 | TRBD1 | TRBV10-3 | . | CAISEGTGLGETQYF | TGTGCCATCAGTGAGGGGACAGGGTTGGGAGAGACCCAGTACTTC
TRBJ1-5 | . | TRBV12-3/TRBV12-4 | . | CASKGDSNQPQHF | TGTGCCAGCAAAGGAGATAGCAATCAGCCCCAGCATTTT
TRBJ1-5 | . | TRBV19 | . | CASNEQAGNQPQHF | TGTGCCAGTAATGAACAAGCGGGAAATCAGCCCCAGCATTTT
TRBJ2-3 | TRBD2 | TRBV9 | . | CASSPLRRASGNTDTQYF | TGTGCCAGCAGCCCCCTGAGAAGGGCTAGCGGTAACACAGATACGCAGTATTTT
TRBJ2-1 | TRBD2 | TRBV6-5 | . | CASSRDYYNEQFF | TGTGCCAGCAGCCGGGACTACTACAATGAGCAGTTCTTC
TRBJ2-5 | TRBD2 | TRBV14 | . | CASSRSRGLAIETQYF | TGTGCCAGCAGCCGAAGCCGGGGACTAGCGATAGAGACCCAGTACTTC
TRBJ2-5 | TRBD2 | TRBV5-4 | . | CASSRLAGGQETQYF | TGTGCCAGCAGCCGACTAGCGGGGGGCCAAGAGACCCAGTACTTC
TRBJ2-1 | TRBD2 | TRBV18 | . | CASSPRTSGNEQFF | TGTGCCAGCTCACCCAGGACTAGCGGAAATGAGCAGTTCTTC
TRBJ2-7 | TRBD2 | TRBV7-9 | . | CASSGGGLAGRAVYEQYF | TGTGCCAGCAGCGGAGGGGGACTAGCGGGACGGGCCGTCTACGAGCAGTACTTC
TRBJ2-7 | . | TRBV4-2 | . | CASSQELAYEQYF | TGTGCCAGCAGCCAAGAATTGGCCTACGAGCAGTACTTC
TRBJ2-3 | . | TRBV27 | . | CASSPQTRLERGTDTQYF | TGTGCCAGCAGCCCACAAACTCGACTAGAGAGGGGAACAGATACGCAGTATTTT
TRBJ1-1 | TRBD1 | TRBV12-3/TRBV12-4 | . | CASRGQPDTEAFF | TGTGCCAGCAGGGGACAGCCTGACACTGAAGCTTTCTTT